The 18 T cell receptor beta chains below come from one sample, sequenced in a study of T cells in localized non-small cell lung cancer. Profiling relied on immunoSEQ multiplex PCR, and the TCRdb table lists in-frame clones only, not all of them. The profile covers 26,000 or so clones, with about 87% appearing a single time and approximately 2.7% taken by the ten largest. The specimen comprised peripheral blood, sampled before any cancer treatment. Receptors originate from a woman aged 18-50 years with stage I lung adenocarcinoma.

The V gene is TRBV4-3, the J gene TRBJ2-7; 9 bases map to TRBD2. The CDR3 loop spans 17 amino acids. Per the germline V gene, CDR1 is LGHNA and CDR2 is YSLEER. Trimming took 0 bases from V and 3 from J; bases not matched to a gene: 9. Here the CDR3 DNA reads TGCGCCAGCAGCCAAGAATTCTGGCGGGAGGGCCTCTACGAGCAGTACTTC. Translated: CASSQEFWREGLYEQYF.

The V gene is TRBV30, the J gene TRBJ2-1, with D possibly TRBD1 on 6 matching bases. The ends were cut back, 3 bases at V and 3 bases at J, with 9 bases in the middle. CDR1 is GTSNPN, CDR2 SVGIG, per germline (reference sequence). This CDR3 spans 13 amino acids. The chain's CDR3 is CAWRRDNYNEQFF. The CDR3 DNA follows: TGTGCCTGGAGGAGGGACAACTACAATGAGCAGTTCTTC.

This chain links TRBV7-3 with TRBJ1-5; the match to TRBD1 covers 11 bases. CDR3 length: 16 amino acids. Per the germline V gene, CDR1 is SGHTA and CDR2 is FQGTGA. With V trimmed by 10 bases and J by 5 bases, 13 bases remained unmatched. This chain's CDR3 is CATLLSWTGGHQPQHF. For the CDR3, the DNA is TGTGCCACCCTTCTCTCCTGGACAGGGGGCCATCAGCCCCAGCATTTT.

This clone occurred once. The rearrangement joins TRBV2 to TRBJ2-1; D is possibly TRBD1 (7 bases). This CDR3 is built from 15 residues. With 1 base removed from V and 8 bases from J, the gap between germline ends came to 15 bases. Germline V gene lookup returns CDR1 SNHLY and CDR2 FYNNEI. The CDR3 loop is CASSEVGGQTDEQFF. CDR3 nucleotide sequence: TGTGCCAGCAGTGAAGTGGGGGGACAGACAGATGAGCAGTTCTTC.

This CDR3 is CASSLGVPFYNEQFF. The CDR3 bases are TGTGCCAGCAGTTTGGGAGTTCCCTTCTACAATGAGCAGTTCTTC. The J gene is TRBJ2-1, the V gene TRBV28, with D possibly TRBD2 on 5 matching bases. V gave up 3 bases and J gave up 3 bases, with 12 bases separating them. The CDR3 runs to 15 residues. The germline gives CDR1 MDHEN, CDR2 SYDVKM.

V is TRBV7-2 and J is TRBJ1-5; TRBD1 aligns across 9 bases. This CDR3 contains 17 residues. Looked up from germline, CDR1 is SGHTA and CDR2 is FQGNSA. J was trimmed by 1 base and V by 1 base; bases with no gene match: 5. Written as DNA, the CDR3 is TGTGCCAGCAGCTTAGTAGACAGGGGGGTCAGCAATCAGCCCCAGCATTTT. Its protein is CASSLVDRGVSNQPQHF.

This chain connects TRBV19 to TRBJ1-1; D unresolved. The CDR3 runs to 15 residues. Germline V gives CDR1 LNHDA, CDR2 SQIVND (reference sequence). The V end was cut by 2 bases, the J end by 0 bases, with 10 bases between. Here the CDR3 reads CASSITAVLNTEAFF. The CDR3 DNA reads as TGTGCCAGTAGTATAACGGCGGTGCTGAACACTGAAGCTTTCTTT. The full variable domain, in which reference TRBV19 and TRBJ1-1 provide the parts outside the CDR3, is DGGITQSPKYLFRKEGQNVTLSCEQNLNHDAMYWYRQDPGQGLRLIYYSQIVNDFQKGDIAEGYSVSREKKESFPLTVTSAQKNPTAFYLCASSITAVLNTEAFFGQGTRLTVV.

V gene TRBV4-1 combines with J gene TRBJ2-5, with 9 bases lining up with TRBD2. Germline values: CDR1 MGHRA, CDR2 YSYEKL. This CDR3 is 17 amino acids long. V was clipped by 2 bases and J by 5 bases; unmatched bases: 12. In DNA form, the CDR3 reads TGCGCCAGCAGCCAACCGAGGATAGCGGGAGTGGATGAGACCCAGTACTTC. Residues: CASSQPRIAGVDETQYF.

The rearrangement links TRBV7-9 to TRBJ2-5, with TRBD2 identical over 7 bases. This CDR3 has 14 residues. Germline V lookup: CDR1 SEHNR, CDR2 FQNEAQ (reference sequence). Trimming removed 3 bases from V and 6 bases from J; junction bases left unmatched: 7. The CDR3 loop is CASSLGGRGKTQYF. The CDR3 bases are TGTGCCAGCAGCTTGGGTGGGAGGGGAAAGACCCAGTACTTC.

In nucleotides, the CDR3 is TGTGCCATCAGTGCGGGTGAGGGGGCCCCGCGAGTGGAGACCCAGTACTTC. This translates into CAISAGEGAPRVETQYF. V and J are TRBV10-3 and TRBJ2-5; 7 nucleotides match TRBD1. The CDR3 sequence is 17 residues long. Germline assignment: CDR1 ENHRY and CDR2 SYGVKD. With V trimmed by 4 bases and J by 5 bases, 16 bases remained unmatched.

This clone has more than one count but fewer than ten. The chain combines TRBV9 with TRBJ2-3; D remains ambiguous. The CDR3 runs to 12 residues. The V end lost 3 bases, the J end lost 2 bases, and 4 bases lay between the germline ends. Germline V gene data show CDR1 as SGDLS and CDR2 as YYNGEE. CDR3 residues: CASSGNTDTQYF. The DNA for the CDR3 is TGTGCCAGCAGCGGGAACACAGATACGCAGTATTTT.

The rearrangement links TRBV19 to TRBJ2-7; D is perhaps TRBD1 or TRBD2 (5 bases each). The V and J ends lost 5 bases and 2 bases respectively, with 13 bases between them. CDR3 length equals 14 residues. Germline CDR1 and CDR2: LNHDA and SQIVND (reference sequence). The CDR3 DNA is TGTGCCAGTAGTCCTGGGACGGGGACCTACGAGCAGTACTTC. It translates to CASSPGTGTYEQYF.

The chain is built from TRBV7-2 and TRBJ2-7; no clear D. The CDR3 has 13 amino acids. Germline values: CDR1 SGHTA, CDR2 FQGNSA. V lost 1 base to trimming and J lost 9 bases, with 13 bases between them. CDR3 nucleotides: TGTGCCAGCAGCTTAGAAGGCTCCTTTGGGCAGTACTTC. Its protein product is CASSLEGSFGQYF.

DNA for the CDR3: TGTGCCAGCAGCCCAAGCGGGGCCAGCTCCTACGAGCAGTACTTC. Its protein is CASSPSGASSYEQYF. V usage is TRBV28 and J usage is TRBJ2-7; 7 bases match TRBD2. After removal of 6 bases from V and 0 bases from J, the junction contained 8 bases not matched to a gene. Germline CDR1 and CDR2: MDHEN and SYDVKM. This CDR3 has 15 amino acids.

The chain is built from TRBV19 and TRBJ2-3, with 8 bases lining up with TRBD2. Losses at the gene ends were 7 bases for V and 0 bases for J; bases not matched to a gene: 3. Looked up from germline, CDR1 is LNHDA and CDR2 is SQIVND (reference sequence). This CDR3 is 14 amino acids long. The CDR3 loop reads CASTGRASTDTQYF. The CDR3 DNA sequence: TGTGCCAGTACCGGGAGGGCCAGCACAGATACGCAGTATTTT.

V gene TRBV7-8 combines with J gene TRBJ2-7; 8 bases match TRBD1. The CDR3 contains 13 residues. From germline, CDR1 is SGHVS and CDR2 FQNEAQ. Trimming at V came to 5 bases and at J to 5 bases, leaving 5 bases not matched to a gene. The CDR3 region is CASSRTGWDEQYF. Written as DNA, the CDR3 is TGTGCCAGCAGCCGGACAGGGTGGGACGAGCAGTACTTC.

The CDR3 sequence is CASSGLSGNTGELFF. CDR3 nucleotide sequence: TGTGCCAGTAGTGGCCTGAGCGGGAACACCGGGGAGCTGTTTTTT. This rearrangement joins TRBV19 to TRBJ2-2; tentatively, D is TRBD2 (5 bases). In germline, CDR1 is LNHDA, CDR2 SQIVND (reference sequence). Trimming took off 5 bases at V and 1 base at J, with 11 bases between the two ends. The CDR3 is 15 residues long.

V and J are TRBV2 and TRBJ2-3; tentative D call: TRBD2 (6 bases). Trimming removed 8 bases at V and 2 bases at J, with 11 bases between. The CDR3 totals 13 residues. Germline-derived CDR1 and CDR2 are SNHLY and FYNNEI. DNA of the CDR3: TGTGCCAGCGGTAGGGAGGACACAGATACGCAGTATTTT. The encoded protein is CASGREDTDTQYF.